The 32 T cell receptor beta chains below come from one sample, sequenced in a study of graft-versus-host responses after intestinal transplantation. Sequencing was performed with immunoSEQ multiplex PCR; in TCRdb, only in-frame clones are kept and a portion is missing. The repertoire holds roughly 40,000 clones, with around nine tenths as singletons. This material consisted of PBMCs, taken 524 days after transplant. The origin of the receptors is a human patient who received an intestinal transplant, so some T cells may come from the graft donor.

The chain joins TRBV14 to TRBJ2-7; 9 bases map to TRBD1. Trimming removed 1 base from V and 4 bases from J; junction bases left unmatched: 2. Germline CDR1 and CDR2: SGHDN and FVKESK. CDR3 length: 14 residues. CDR3: CASSQGDRVYEQYF. The CDR3 DNA sequence: TGTGCCAGCAGCCAAGGGGACAGGGTGTACGAGCAGTACTTC.

The genes are TRBV9 and TRBJ2-7; D ambiguous. Deletions cut 4 bases from V and 6 bases from J, with 20 bases between. The germline CDR1 and CDR2 sequences are SGDLS and YYNGEE. This CDR3 region has 15 residues. DNA for the CDR3: TGTGCCAGCAGCCCTACATCCCTGGGGAATGGCGAGCAGTACTTC. It translates to CASSPTSLGNGEQYF.

As DNA, the CDR3 is TGCGCCAGCAGCTTGGATTCGGGCAGGGGGCAGTTCTTC. Encoded protein: CASSLDSGRGQFF. The rearrangement uses TRBV5-1 and TRBJ2-1, with D possibly matching TRBD1 (6 bases). Germline assignment: CDR1 SGHRS and CDR2 YFSETQ. Trimming shortened V by 0 bases and J by 12 bases, and 13 bases separated the two germline ends. This CDR3 comprises 13 residues.

The chain couples TRBV4-2 to TRBJ1-1; the D is unclear. Germline values: CDR1 LGHNA, CDR2 YNFKEQ. The CDR3 loop spans 12 amino acids. V was pared by 0 bases and J by 6 bases, with 5 bases between. CDR3 loop: CASSQDLAEAFF. CDR3 DNA sequence: TGTGCCAGCAGCCAAGATCTGGCTGAAGCTTTCTTT.

This clone was found a few times. The chain joins TRBV10-3 to TRBJ2-5, with 15 bases identical to TRBD2. The V and J ends lost 5 bases and 4 bases, in that order; junction bases with no gene match: 8. Germline-derived CDR1 and CDR2 are ENHRY and SYGVKD. There are 17 residues in the CDR3. CDR3 loop: CAISPGLAGGSPETQYF. CDR3 in DNA: TGTGCCATCAGTCCCGGACTAGCGGGAGGGTCCCCAGAGACCCAGTACTTC.

The V and J genes are TRBV13 and TRBJ2-6; 9 bases are a match to TRBD2. Germline CDR1 reads PRHDT; CDR2 reads FYEKMQ (reference sequence). With 8 bases clipped from V and 3 bases from J, the junction kept 5 bases outside the gene matches. CDR3 length: 15 amino acids. CDR3 bases: TGTGCCAGCGGAATAGCGGGAGTTGGGGCCAACGTCCTGACTTTC. Its translation: CASGIAGVGANVLTF.

This rearrangement joins TRBV7-2 to TRBJ1-5; unclear D gene. Germline V lookup: CDR1 SGHTA, CDR2 FQGNSA. V was clipped by 1 base and J by 6 bases, with 7 bases between them. This CDR3 is 13 amino acids long. CDR3 DNA: TGTGCCAGCAGCTTAGATCCCAGTCAGCCCCAGCATTTT. Protein product: CASSLDPSQPQHF.

The V gene is TRBV25-1, the J gene TRBJ2-5, with 7 bases lining up with TRBD2. The germline CDR1 and CDR2 sequences are MGHDK and SYGVNS. Trimming at V came to 5 bases and at J to 2 bases, leaving 5 bases not matched to a gene. This CDR3 is 14 amino acids long. CDR3 DNA: TGTGCCAGCAGTCCCGGGGGAGGGCAAGAGACCCAGTACTTC. The encoded protein is CASSPGGGQETQYF.

This sequence joins TRBV6-5 and TRBJ1-2; perhaps TRBD1 as D (5 bases). The V gene's germline CDR1 is MNHEY and CDR2 SVGAGI. The CDR3 is made up of 13 amino acids. V was pared by 10 bases and J by 0 bases, with 12 bases between. The CDR3 DNA is TGTGCCACGAACAGGTTAGCTAACTATGGCTACACCTTC. Protein: CATNRLANYGYTF.

This clone was counted only a few times. The chain carries TRBV18 and TRBJ2-1, with 16 bases fitting TRBD2. V lost 2 bases, J lost 10 bases, and 8 bases stayed unmatched. The CDR3 totals 17 residues. Germline-derived CDR1 and CDR2 are KGHSH and LQKENI. For the CDR3, the DNA is TGTGCCAGCTCACCAATGGGACTAGCGGGAGGGCCGGGAGAGCAGTTCTTC. As protein: CASSPMGLAGGPGEQFF.

V gene TRBV20-1 combines with J gene TRBJ2-7; no firm D call. Germline V gives CDR1 DFQATT, CDR2 SNEGSKA (reference sequence). V was pared by 1 base and J by 5 bases, with 3 bases between. CDR3 size: 10 residues. The CDR3 sequence is CSARGHEQYF. The DNA for the CDR3 is TGCAGTGCTAGAGGGCACGAGCAGTACTTC.

The V and J genes are TRBV4-2 and TRBJ2-7; TRBD2 matches 9 bases. The CDR3 runs to 16 residues. V lost 7 bases, J lost 7 bases, and 17 bases stayed unmatched. Germline V gives CDR1 LGHNA, CDR2 YNFKEQ. Here the CDR3 reads CASTPARREGPGEQYF. In DNA, the CDR3 is TGTGCCAGCACCCCAGCGAGGCGGGAGGGCCCGGGGGAGCAGTACTTC.

By sample share, this clone is medium-sized (0.01 to 0.1%). The V call is TRBV7-9, the J call TRBJ1-2; the D gene is possibly TRBD1 (5 bases). From germline, CDR1 is SEHNR and CDR2 FQNEAQ (reference sequence). Deletions cut 3 bases from V and 8 bases from J, with 16 bases between. CDR3 length: 14 amino acids. CDR3 nucleotides: TGTGCCAGCAGCTTCCCGGGCGGGGCGCGGGGCTACACCTTC. Translated: CASSFPGGARGYTF.

Of note for this clone: At one boundary the junction diverges from the germline segment, which might be a read error. The sample has other DNA sequences that encode this CDR3 too. This chain links TRBV27 with TRBJ1-1; D gene unclear. In germline, CDR1 is MNHEY, CDR2 SMNVEV (reference sequence). CDR3 length: 14 amino acids. The DNA of the CDR3 is TGTGCCAGCAGTCTCCGGGTCATAAACACTGAAGCCTTCTTT. This codes for CASSLRVINTEAFF.

The chain carries TRBV30 and TRBJ2-2; 8 bases map to TRBD2. The junction had 3 bases not matched to a gene; V was cut back by 3 bases and J by 3 bases. The V gene's germline CDR1 is GTSNPN and CDR2 SVGIG (reference sequence). The CDR3 is 14 amino acids. This chain's CDR3 is CAWSGGGYTGELFF. The CDR3, as DNA: TGTGCCTGGAGCGGGGGGGGATACACCGGGGAGCTGTTTTTT.

V is TRBV2 and J is TRBJ2-5; 10 bases align to TRBD1. J was trimmed by 5 bases and V by 4 bases; bases with no gene match: 10. From germline, CDR1 is SNHLY and CDR2 FYNNEI. The CDR3 runs to 16 residues. As DNA, the CDR3 is TGTGCCAGCAGTGTACCTGACAGGGGGCGCCGGGAGACCCAGTACTTC. Protein sequence: CASSVPDRGRRETQYF.

This sequence joins TRBV28 and TRBJ2-1; D possibly corresponds to TRBD2 (6 bases). The CDR3 sequence is 15 residues long. Germline V gives CDR1 MDHEN, CDR2 SYDVKM. Trimming cost V 5 bases and J 8 bases, with 19 bases left between them. The CDR3 is CASSPRGGGRYEQFF. The CDR3 DNA is TGTGCCAGCAGTCCCCGAGGTGGGGGGAGATATGAGCAGTTCTTC.

The gene calls are TRBV25-1 and TRBJ1-4, with 7 bases matching TRBD1. V shed 4 bases and J 8 bases; nucleotides not matched to a gene: 7. The germline V gene encodes CDR1 MGHDK and CDR2 SYGVNS. The CDR3 consists of 14 residues. Written as DNA, the CDR3 is TGTGCCAGCAGTGGAAGACAGGGAGGCGAAAAACTGTTTTTT. It translates to CASSGRQGGEKLFF.

V usage is TRBV4-3 and J usage is TRBJ2-1, with D tentatively TRBD2 (6 bases). Trimming removed 0 bases at V and 6 bases at J, with 18 bases between. CDR3 size: 17 residues. Germline-derived CDR1 and CDR2 are LGHNA and YSLEER. The CDR3 sequence is CASSQDRRDPRGNEQFF. The DNA of the CDR3 is TGCGCCAGCAGCCAAGATAGGCGGGACCCTCGGGGCAATGAGCAGTTCTTC.

The genes are TRBV19 and TRBJ2-6, with D possibly matching TRBD2 (5 bases). CDR3 length: 15 residues. Germline V gene lookup returns CDR1 LNHDA and CDR2 SQIVND (reference sequence). V lost 7 bases to trimming and J lost 1 base, with 11 bases between them. Here the CDR3 DNA reads TGTGCCAGTAACATCAGGAGGTCTGGGGCCAACGTCCTGACTTTC. Residues: CASNIRRSGANVLTF.

The V call is TRBV28, the J call TRBJ2-7, with 8 bases identical to TRBD2. Looked up from germline, CDR1 is MDHEN and CDR2 is SYDVKM. Trimming took 5 bases from V and 3 from J; bases not matched to a gene: 9. The CDR3 is 15 amino acids. CDR3 DNA sequence: TGTGCCAGCAGTAGCCGGGAGGGTGGGTACTACGAGCAGTACTTC. The encoded protein is CASSSREGGYYEQYF.

The gene calls are TRBV10-3 and TRBJ2-7; TRBD1 aligns across 8 bases. The V gene's germline CDR1 is ENHRY and CDR2 SYGVKD. The CDR3 has 16 amino acids. Losses at the gene ends were 0 bases for V and 0 bases for J; bases not matched to a gene: 4. CDR3 in DNA: TGTGCCATCAGTGAGTCGGGGGGACAGGTCTCCTACGAGCAGTACTTC. This encodes CAISESGGQVSYEQYF.

V gene TRBV2 combines with J gene TRBJ1-4, with D unresolved. The germline CDR1 and CDR2 sequences are SNHLY and FYNNEI. The CDR3 totals 11 residues. The V end was cut by 5 bases, the J end by 10 bases, with 8 bases between. The CDR3 sequence: CASSWGGKLFF. The CDR3 bases are TGTGCCAGCAGTTGGGGAGGAAAACTGTTTTTT.

The chain couples TRBV28 to TRBJ2-3; 9 bases match TRBD2. After removal of 4 bases from V and 4 bases from J, the junction contained 6 bases not matched to a gene. Germline V gene lookup returns CDR1 MDHEN and CDR2 SYDVKM. This CDR3 has 15 amino acids. DNA of the CDR3: TGTGCCAGCAGTTCTATAGCGGGAGTGGCAGATACGCAGTATTTT. Its translation is CASSSIAGVADTQYF.

This clone is a singleton in its sample. The chain couples TRBV9 to TRBJ2-1, with a possible D match to TRBD2 (6 bases). This CDR3 comprises 11 residues. Trimming pared 3 bases from V and 9 bases from J, leaving 7 bases between. CDR1 is SGDLS and CDR2 is YYNGEE in the germline V gene. The CDR3 nucleotides read TGTGCCAGCAGCGCCGGGGGTGAGCAGTTCTTC. Translating it yields CASSAGGEQFF.

The J gene is TRBJ2-5, the V gene TRBV5-1; TRBD1 agrees at 8 bases. The CDR3 totals 15 residues. V lost 4 bases, J lost 6 bases, and 11 bases stayed unmatched. Per the germline V gene, CDR1 is SGHRS and CDR2 is YFSETQ. CDR3 residues: CASSVSGTGAKTQYF. In nucleotides, the CDR3 is TGCGCCAGCAGCGTGTCCGGGACAGGCGCGAAGACCCAGTACTTC.

The chain is built from TRBV14 and TRBJ2-1, with 9 bases that match TRBD2. The CDR3 length is 14 residues. J lost 10 bases, V lost 1 base, and 5 bases had no gene match. The V gene's germline CDR1 is SGHDN and CDR2 FVKESK. CDR3 sequence reads: CASSQVLAGGEQFF. The CDR3 bases are TGTGCCAGCAGCCAAGTTCTGGCGGGGGGGGAGCAGTTCTTC.

The gene calls are TRBV5-1 and TRBJ2-1; 15 bases fit TRBD2. Germline V gene lookup returns CDR1 SGHRS and CDR2 YFSETQ. The ends lost 2 bases at V and 7 bases at J; junction bases unmatched: 10. The CDR3 runs 18 residues. DNA for the CDR3: TGCGCCAGCAGCTTTCCTTGGACTAGCGGGAGGGCAGGGAATGAGCAGTTCTTC. This gives the protein CASSFPWTSGRAGNEQFF.

The J gene is TRBJ2-7, the V gene TRBV19; D not resolved. CDR1 LNHDA and CDR2 SQIVND come from the germline V gene (reference sequence). The CDR3 is 13 residues long. V was trimmed by 6 bases and J by 4 bases, leaving 13 bases between them. The CDR3 loop is CASSDRPSYEQYF. The CDR3 DNA reads TGTGCCAGTAGCGACCGTCCTTCGTACGAGCAGTACTTC.

The gene calls are TRBV30 and TRBJ2-7, with unresolved D. V lost 0 bases and J 3 bases, leaving 9 bases between the germline ends. CDR1 and CDR2 (germline): GTSNPN, SVGIG (reference sequence). This CDR3 has 13 amino acids. CDR3 sequence reads: CAWSVTVGYEQYF. Written as DNA, the CDR3 is TGTGCCTGGAGTGTAACAGTCGGCTACGAGCAGTACTTC.

The V call is TRBV5-1, the J call TRBJ2-1, with TRBD2 matching 7 bases. The junction had 3 bases not matched to a gene; V was cut back by 1 base and J by 5 bases. Germline loops: CDR1 SGHRS, CDR2 YFSETQ. The CDR3 covers 14 residues. CDR3 region: CASSLIAGHNEQFF. The CDR3 DNA reads TGCGCCAGCAGCTTGATAGCGGGCCACAATGAGCAGTTCTTC.

J is TRBJ2-2 and V is TRBV6-1; D may correspond to TRBD1 or TRBD2 (6 bases each). Germline values: CDR1 MNHNS, CDR2 SASEGT. This CDR3 comprises 14 residues. V was trimmed by 6 bases and J by 7 bases, leaving 15 bases between them. The CDR3 sequence is CASRRAEGGGELFF. The CDR3 DNA reads TGTGCCAGCAGGCGGGCGGAGGGGGGCGGGGAGCTGTTTTTT.